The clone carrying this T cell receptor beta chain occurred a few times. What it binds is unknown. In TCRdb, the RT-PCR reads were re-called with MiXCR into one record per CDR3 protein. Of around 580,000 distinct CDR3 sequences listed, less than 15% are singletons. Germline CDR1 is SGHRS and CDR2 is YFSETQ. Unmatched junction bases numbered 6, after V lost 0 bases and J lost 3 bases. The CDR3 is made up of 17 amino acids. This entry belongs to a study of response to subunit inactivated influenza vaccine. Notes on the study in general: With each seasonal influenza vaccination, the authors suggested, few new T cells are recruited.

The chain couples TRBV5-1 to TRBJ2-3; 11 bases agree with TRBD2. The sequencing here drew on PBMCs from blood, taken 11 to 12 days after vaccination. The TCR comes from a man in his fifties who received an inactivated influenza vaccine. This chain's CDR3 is CASSLGLAGGVTDTQYF. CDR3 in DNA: TGCGCCAGCAGCTTGGGGCTAGCGGGGGGCGTAACAGATACGCAGTATTTT.